This entry lists 20 T cell receptor beta chains sequenced from one sample in a study of beta chain features in type 1 diabetes. The study reverse transcribed the entire isolated RNA, so it sequenced expressed TCRB transcripts. Only in-frame clones appear in the TCRdb table, and some are missing; sequencing was by immunoSEQ multiplex PCR. The data hold 400,000 to 450,000 clones, with approximately 15% observed a single time. The sample comprised naive CD4+ T cells from blood. The receptors come from a man younger than 45 in good health.

This clone was seen a handful of times. The chain carries TRBV30 and TRBJ2-5, with 8 bases that match TRBD2. V trimming: 2 bases; J trimming: 7 bases; junction bases outside the gene matches: 9. Germline V CDR1 and CDR2: GTSNPN, SVGIG (reference sequence). There are 14 residues in the CDR3. The CDR3 loop reads CAWSKRTSRGTQYF. CDR3 nucleotides: TGTGCCTGGAGTAAGAGGACTAGCCGCGGGACCCAGTACTTC.

Concerning this clone: The sample contains more than one DNA sequence encoding this CDR3. The V call is TRBV5-1, the J call TRBJ2-1; D unclear. Germline-derived CDR1 and CDR2 are SGHRS and YFSETQ. This CDR3 spans 11 amino acids. Trimming pared 0 bases from V and 10 bases from J, leaving 5 bases between. This CDR3 is CASSLVGEQFF. In DNA, the CDR3 is TGCGCCAGCAGCTTGGTAGGGGAGCAGTTCTTC.

This clone was found a few times. The chain carries TRBV7-9 and TRBJ1-4; unclear D gene. Germline loops: CDR1 SEHNR, CDR2 FQNEAQ (reference sequence). V was pared by 5 bases and J by 0 bases, with 13 bases between. This CDR3 is 16 amino acids long. CDR3 DNA sequence: TGTGCCAGCAGCCCGCAGTCTTCAACAACTAATGAAAAACTGTTTTTT. This translates into CASSPQSSTTNEKLFF.

This clone was recorded a few times. The chain links TRBV30 to TRBJ2-5; D gene unclear. In germline, CDR1 is GTSNPN, CDR2 SVGIG (reference sequence). The CDR3 is 16 residues long. V gave up 2 bases and J gave up 2 bases, with 18 bases separating them. The CDR3 nucleotides read TGTGCCTGGAGTCCCTGGCCTGGCCCGCCTCAAGAGACCCAGTACTTC. This gives the protein CAWSPWPGPPQETQYF.

This clone came up a few times. The chain carries TRBV5-6 and TRBJ2-1; TRBD1 might be the D (6 bases). Trimming pared 0 bases from V and 0 bases from J, leaving 10 bases between. The CDR3 is 16 residues long. Germline lookup yields CDR1 SGHDT and CDR2 YYEEEE. CDR3: CASSLDRASSYNEQFF. The DNA for the CDR3 is TGTGCCAGCAGCTTGGACAGGGCAAGCTCCTACAATGAGCAGTTCTTC.

The V call is TRBV7-2, the J call TRBJ1-2; D not certain. The V gene's germline CDR1 is SGHTA and CDR2 FQGNSA. V shed 2 bases and J shed 9 bases, with 10 bases lying between them. This CDR3 comprises 12 residues. The CDR3 sequence: CASSLRSSSYTF. CDR3 coding DNA: TGTGCCAGCAGCTTACGAAGTAGTAGCTACACCTTC.

The chain carries TRBV7-6 and TRBJ2-5; 8 bases align to TRBD2. From germline, CDR1 is SGHVS and CDR2 FNYEAQ. The junction had 12 bases not matched to a gene; V was cut back by 0 bases and J by 9 bases. The CDR3 contains 16 residues. CDR3 amino acids: CASSLAPQSSGGPQYF. The CDR3 coding sequence is TGTGCCAGCAGCTTAGCGCCCCAGTCTTCGGGGGGGCCCCAGTACTTC.

This clone turned up a few times. V is TRBV6-5 and J is TRBJ2-5; 9 bases fit TRBD1. This CDR3 has 13 amino acids. Germline CDR1 reads MNHEY; CDR2 reads SVGAGI. V shed 10 bases, J shed 5 bases, and the junction held 8 bases outside the gene matches. The DNA of the CDR3 is TGTGCCACCCGACAGGGGGTCGGGGAGACCCAGTACTTC. It specifies CATRQGVGETQYF.

Only a few counts were recorded for this clone. The V and J genes are TRBV7-8 and TRBJ2-3; D is uncertain. The CDR3 extends over 15 amino acids. Trimming took off 1 base at V and 7 bases at J, with 15 bases between the two ends. CDR1 is SGHVS, CDR2 FQNEAQ, per germline. Written as DNA, the CDR3 is TGTGCCAGCAGCTTAGTGAGGATAGGCGGATATACGCAGTATTTT. It codes for CASSLVRIGGYTQYF.

In this sample, this clone turned up once. The chain combines TRBV5-6 with TRBJ1-5; D is possibly TRBD1 (5 bases). CDR3 length equals 13 residues. The V end lost 2 bases, the J end lost 6 bases, and 9 bases lay between the germline ends. Per the germline V gene, CDR1 is SGHDT and CDR2 is YYEEEE. In nucleotides, the CDR3 is TGTGCCAGCAGCTTAGGCGGGACTCAGCCCCAGCATTTT. Translating it yields CASSLGGTQPQHF.

This clone was recorded a few times. The V gene is TRBV5-1, the J gene TRBJ2-6; TRBD2 might be the D (6 bases). CDR3 length: 17 amino acids. Trimming pared 0 bases from V and 0 bases from J, leaving 10 bases between. Germline V gives CDR1 SGHRS, CDR2 YFSETQ. CDR3 nucleotide sequence: TGCGCCAGCAGCTTGGAGAAGCGGGCCTCTGGGGCCAACGTCCTGACTTTC. Protein product: CASSLEKRASGANVLTF.

This clone was recorded a few times. The rearrangement links TRBV13 to TRBJ2-7, with TRBD1 matching 7 bases. The CDR3 is 14 residues long. Germline lookup yields CDR1 PRHDT and CDR2 FYEKMQ (reference sequence). J gave up 2 bases and V 2 bases, and 3 bases lay outside the gene matches. The CDR3 DNA sequence: TGTGCCAGCAGCTTATCGGGGACAGCCTACGAGCAGTACTTC. It specifies CASSLSGTAYEQYF.

This clone has a handful of counts. V is TRBV7-6 and J is TRBJ2-2; D gene uncertain. The CDR3 has 15 residues. Germline CDR1 SGHVS, CDR2 FNYEAQ. Trimming left V 0 bases short and J 6 bases short, with 11 bases between. The DNA of the CDR3 is TGTGCCAGCAGCTTAGCGTCTGGTTTCGCCGGGGAGCTGTTTTTT. Its translation is CASSLASGFAGELFF.

This clone was detected a few times. The chain has TRBV19 and TRBJ2-1; possible D gene TRBD1, 7 bases. Trimming stripped 6 bases from V and 5 bases from J, with 17 bases between. Per germline, CDR1 LNHDA and CDR2 SQIVND (reference sequence). The CDR3 is 15 amino acids. The CDR3 loop is CASRPRGAQDNEQFF. In DNA form, the CDR3 reads TGTGCCAGTAGGCCCAGGGGGGCTCAAGACAATGAGCAGTTCTTC.

This clone was counted a few times. J is TRBJ2-6 and V is TRBV19, with 11 bases fitting TRBD1. The V and J ends lost 6 bases and 2 bases, in that order; junction bases with no gene match: 0. CDR1 and CDR2 from the germline V gene are LNHDA and SQIVND (reference sequence). The CDR3 sequence is 15 residues long. The CDR3: CASRGQGAGANVLTF. In DNA form, the CDR3 reads TGTGCCAGTAGGGGACAGGGGGCTGGGGCCAACGTCCTGACTTTC.

A few counts support this clone. The rearrangement joins TRBV5-1 to TRBJ1-2; D gene ambiguous. Per germline, CDR1 SGHRS and CDR2 YFSETQ. The CDR3 sequence is 14 residues long. Between the trimmed V and J ends, which lost 4 bases and 0 bases, there was a span of 10 bases. CDR3 sequence reads: CASSGETPNYGYTF. CDR3 bases: TGCGCCAGCAGCGGGGAGACCCCTAACTATGGCTACACCTTC.

This clone was found a few times. The chain couples TRBV10-3 to TRBJ1-1, with D unclear. Deletions cut 0 bases from V and 11 bases from J, with 13 bases between. CDR1 ENHRY and CDR2 SYGVKD come from the germline V gene. The CDR3 has 13 residues. The CDR3 sequence: CAISESTEVWAFF. The CDR3 region has the DNA TGTGCCATCAGTGAGTCTACGGAGGTTTGGGCTTTCTTT.

This clone appeared a few times. The chain uses TRBV7-2 and TRBJ1-1; 7 bases align to TRBD1. The germline V gene has CDR1 SGHTA and CDR2 FQGNSA. V was pared by 3 bases and J by 8 bases, with 6 bases of the junction left unmatched. The CDR3 totals 13 residues. The DNA of the CDR3 is TGTGCCAGCAGCTTCGACAGGGTAGGGGAAGCTTTCTTT. This gives the protein CASSFDRVGEAFF.

J is TRBJ2-5 and V is TRBV27, with TRBD1 identical over 8 bases. Germline V gene sequence: CDR1 MNHEY, CDR2 SMNVEV (reference sequence). With V trimmed by 2 bases and J by 3 bases, 11 bases remained unmatched. The CDR3 covers 17 residues. The CDR3 here is CASSLSGTGGLEETQYF. CDR3 nucleotide sequence: TGTGCCAGCAGTTTAAGTGGTACAGGGGGTCTTGAAGAGACCCAGTACTTC.

This clone was recorded a few times. The V and J genes are TRBV7-2 and TRBJ2-5; 7 bases fit TRBD2. Losses at the gene ends were 5 bases for V and 7 bases for J; bases not matched to a gene: 4. CDR3 length equals 12 residues. Germline CDR1 reads SGHTA; CDR2 reads FQGNSA. CDR3: CASSPSGGTQYF. Written as DNA, the CDR3 is TGTGCCAGCAGCCCTTCGGGGGGGACCCAGTACTTC. The variable domain in full, with the rest retrieved from reference TRBV7-2 and TRBJ2-5, is GAGVSQSPSNKVTEKGKDVELRCDPISGHTALYWYRQSLGQGLEFLIYFQGNSAPDKSGLPSDRFSAERTGGSVSTLTIQRTQQEDSAVYLCASSPSGGTQYFGPGTRLLVL.